Sequencing of this T cell receptor (beta chain) was carried out in a study of blood T cell repertoires in COVID-19. TCRdb's table, derived via immunoSEQ multiplex PCR, lists solely in-frame clones and lacks some. The sample comprises 270,000 or so clones, approximately 84% of which are singletons, and less than 8.5% rests with the top ten. V was pared by 8 bases and J by 3 bases, with 8 bases between. The germline gives CDR1 SQVTM, CDR2 ANQGSEA. This CDR3 spans 11 amino acids. Sequenced input: PBMCs or T cells enriched from blood (not recorded which). The chain recombines TRBV29-1 with TRBJ1-3; D gene ambiguous. This TCR was recovered from a woman aged 45-60 years who had been exposed to COVID-19. Here the CDR3 DNA reads TGCAGCATCAGTTATGGAAACACCATATATTTT. It codes for CSISYGNTIYF.